Following are 26 T cell receptor beta chains from one sample sequenced in a study of spatial heterogeneity in lung cancer. Time point: blood at routine non-recurrence follow-up after resection. Each CDR3 protein is one row after TCRdb ran MiXCR on the 5' RACE reads. The sample yields 110,000 or so distinct CDR3 sequences, more than 10% seen once. The sequencing used PBMCs, collected at follow-up. The source of these receptors is a female donor with early-stage non-small cell lung cancer.

In regard to this clonotype: This may arise from a read error, as a much more abundant clone is one base away. The conserved phenylalanine or tryptophan is not found at the CDR3 terminus, so this likely reflects a read error. The V and J genes are TRBV10-3 and TRBJ2-3, with D uncertain. V lost 10 bases and J 3 bases, leaving 11 bases between the germline ends. This CDR3 comprises 12 residues. Germline V gene lookup returns CDR1 ENHRY and CDR2 SYGVKD. The CDR3 region is CATAHATDTQYS. CDR3 nucleotide sequence: TGTGCCACGGCACACGCAACAGATACGCAGTATTCT.

This clonotype has more than one count but fewer than ten. This rearrangement joins TRBV4-2 to TRBJ2-1, with TRBD2 matching 11 bases. Germline CDR1 and CDR2: LGHNA and YNFKEQ. The CDR3 has 17 amino acids. Trimming cost V 1 base and J 4 bases; bases outside gene matches: 6. The CDR3 region is CASSQAEGTSGYNEQFF. CDR3 in DNA: TGTGCCAGCAGCCAAGCGGAAGGGACTAGCGGATACAATGAGCAGTTCTTC.

The chain combines TRBV7-9 with TRBJ2-7, with D maybe TRBD1 (6 bases). Germline-derived CDR1 and CDR2 are SEHNR and FQNEAQ (reference sequence). The V end was cut by 3 bases, the J end by 0 bases, with 15 bases between. This CDR3 is built from 16 residues. CDR3 sequence reads: CASSFQTGQSSYEQYF. CDR3 DNA sequence: TGTGCCAGCAGCTTCCAGACCGGACAGAGCTCCTACGAGCAGTACTTC.

This clonotype was detected many times. J is TRBJ2-2 and V is TRBV2; D might be TRBD2 (5 bases). The CDR3 sequence is 13 residues long. V gave up 8 bases and J gave up 6 bases, with 13 bases separating them. Germline-derived CDR1 and CDR2 are SNHLY and FYNNEI. The CDR3 DNA sequence: TGTGCCAGCGAAATTCGGGGTTCCGGGGAGCTGTTTTTT. It translates to CASEIRGSGELFF.

This chain connects TRBV20-1 to TRBJ2-6; TRBD2 might be the D (7 bases). Germline loops: CDR1 DFQATT, CDR2 SNEGSKA (reference sequence). The CDR3 has 17 residues. Trimming shortened V by 4 bases and J by 1 base, and 17 bases separated the two germline ends. CDR3 bases: TGCAGTGCTAAACTAGCGACAGGTTTTTCTGGGGCCAACGTCCTGACTTTC. Translating gives CSAKLATGFSGANVLTF.

This clonotype was detected a few times. The chain recombines TRBV29-1 with TRBJ2-7; no firm D call. V lost 4 bases, J lost 4 bases, and 11 bases lay in between. CDR1 is SQVTM, CDR2 ANQGSEA, per germline. CDR3 length: 12 residues. The CDR3 nucleotides read TGCAGCGTTGGATTAGACTTTTACGAGCAGTACTTC. It yields the protein CSVGLDFYEQYF.

The chain is built from TRBV27 and TRBJ2-7, with D unresolved. The CDR3 covers 13 residues. From germline, CDR1 is MNHEY and CDR2 SMNVEV (reference sequence). V dropped 4 bases and J dropped 0 bases, with 7 bases sitting between them. CDR3: CASSSLSSYEQYF. The CDR3 region has the DNA TGTGCCAGCAGTTCCTTAAGCTCCTACGAGCAGTACTTC.

This clonotype occurred a few times. The chain couples TRBV28 to TRBJ2-7; TRBD2 matches 8 bases. V was clipped by 3 bases and J by 4 bases; unmatched bases: 5. The CDR3 extends over 14 amino acids. Germline V gene lookup returns CDR1 MDHEN and CDR2 SYDVKM. The chain's CDR3 is CASSLGGGRYEQYF. CDR3 nucleotides: TGTGCCAGCAGTTTGGGCGGCGGGAGGTACGAGCAGTACTTC.

The rearrangement joins TRBV9 to TRBJ2-3, with 10 positions matching TRBD2. The V gene end was trimmed by 2 bases and the J gene end by 0 bases; junction bases not matched to a gene: 0. Germline V gene lookup returns CDR1 SGDLS and CDR2 YYNGEE. The CDR3 covers 15 residues. CDR3 region: CASSVTSGSTDTQYF. CDR3 sequence (DNA): TGTGCCAGCAGCGTGACTAGCGGGAGCACAGATACGCAGTATTTT.

This clonotype was observed a handful of times. V usage is TRBV6-1 and J usage is TRBJ2-5, with TRBD2 identical over 9 bases. CDR1 and CDR2 from the germline V gene are MNHNS and SASEGT. The CDR3 is 18 residues long. The J segment lost 2 bases and the V segment lost 6 bases, leaving 16 bases of the junction unmatched. The CDR3: CASRRVRASGTPQETQYF. CDR3 DNA: TGTGCCAGCAGGAGGGTTAGGGCTAGCGGGACTCCTCAAGAGACCCAGTACTTC.

This clonotype showed up many times. The gene calls are TRBV29-1 and TRBJ1-1; D not certain. V was clipped by 4 bases and J by 6 bases, with 12 bases between them. Looked up from germline, CDR1 is SQVTM and CDR2 is ANQGSEA. The CDR3 is 12 amino acids. In nucleotides, the CDR3 is TGCAGCGTTGGAGCGGGTAGGGCTGAAGCTTTCTTT. It encodes CSVGAGRAEAFF.

The chain joins TRBV12-3 or TRBV12-4 to TRBJ2-2; D call uncertain. The V gene lost 6 bases and the J gene lost 7 bases, with 9 bases spanning the gap. The CDR3 is 12 amino acids. CDR3: CASRSALGELFF. CDR3 bases: TGTGCCAGCAGATCCGCCCTCGGGGAGCTGTTTTTT.

This clonotype has just a few counts. The chain is built from TRBV28 and TRBJ2-1, with 8 bases that match TRBD1. The CDR3 runs 13 residues. CDR1 is MDHEN, CDR2 SYDVKM, per germline. V lost 10 bases and J lost 7; bases outside the gene matches: 9. The DNA for the CDR3 is TGTGCCAACGCACAGGGGGACGGGAATGAGCAGTTCTTC. As protein: CANAQGDGNEQFF. Variable domain in full (rest from reference TRBV28 and TRBJ2-1): DVKVTQSSRYLVKRTGEKVFLECVQDMDHENMFWYRQDPGLGLRLIYFSYDVKMKEKGDIPEGYSVSREKKERFSLILESASTNQTSMYLCANAQGDGNEQFFGPGTRLTVL.

V usage is TRBV6-1 and J usage is TRBJ2-7; TRBD1 is a possible D gene (6 bases). Trimming cost V 6 bases and J 1 base, with 16 bases left between them. The germline V gene has CDR1 MNHNS and CDR2 SASEGT. The CDR3 has 15 amino acids. CDR3: CASRMGQRVSYEQYV. The CDR3 DNA reads as TGTGCCAGCAGGATGGGACAAAGGGTTTCCTACGAGCAGTACGTC.

The J gene is TRBJ2-3, the V gene TRBV7-2, with 8 bases that match TRBD2. This CDR3 has 16 amino acids. Per the germline V gene, CDR1 is SGHTA and CDR2 is FQGNSA. The trim removed 5 bases at V and 0 bases at J, leaving 7 bases unmatched. The CDR3 is CASSKSLAASTDTQYF. In DNA, the CDR3 is TGTGCCAGCAGCAAATCACTAGCGGCTAGCACAGATACGCAGTATTTT.

The V call is TRBV20-1, the J call TRBJ2-5, with TRBD2 matching 9 bases. CDR1 is DFQATT and CDR2 is SNEGSKA in the germline V gene (reference sequence). The CDR3 runs 13 residues. Trimming cost V 6 bases and J 9 bases; bases outside gene matches: 11. The CDR3 DNA reads as TGCAGTGCCGGAAAGGAAGCGGGAGGTGCCCAGTACTTC. Translated, it gives CSAGKEAGGAQYF.

The chain employs TRBV6-1 and TRBJ2-1; 11 bases line up with TRBD2. The trim removed 0 bases at V and 7 bases at J, leaving 8 bases unmatched. Germline CDR1 reads MNHNS; CDR2 reads SASEGT. This CDR3 spans 17 amino acids. CDR3 bases: TGTGCCAGCAGTGAAGCGTTCTGGGCTAGCGGGAGGAATGAGCAGTTCTTC. This codes for CASSEAFWASGRNEQFF.

The chain carries TRBV19 and TRBJ2-1; 9 bases map to TRBD2. V lost 8 bases, J lost 0 bases, and 8 bases stayed unmatched. Per the germline V gene, CDR1 is LNHDA and CDR2 is SQIVND (reference sequence). This CDR3 has 16 residues. DNA of the CDR3: TGTGCCAGTCAAATAGCGGGAGACAGCTCCTACAATGAGCAGTTCTTC. The encoded protein is CASQIAGDSSYNEQFF. Together with reference TRBV19 and TRBJ2-1, the CDR3 gives the full variable domain: DGGITQSPKYLFRKEGQNVTLSCEQNLNHDAMYWYRQDPGQGLRLIYYSQIVNDFQKGDIAEGYSVSREKKESFPLTVTSAQKNPTAFYLCASQIAGDSSYNEQFFGPGTRLTVL.

This clonotype was counted many times. This sequence joins TRBV20-1 and TRBJ2-3; 9 bases are shared with TRBD2. The CDR3 has 15 residues. After removal of 3 bases from V and 3 bases from J, the junction contained 7 bases not matched to a gene. CDR1 is DFQATT, CDR2 SNEGSKA, per germline (reference sequence). The DNA for the CDR3 is TGCAGTGCTAGCCGAGCGGGAGGTCGTACAGATACGCAGTATTTT. The encoded protein is CSASRAGGRTDTQYF.

This clonotype was counted between two and nine times. This sequence joins TRBV24-1 and TRBJ1-2; D is unclear. The CDR3 contains 12 residues. Germline CDR1 reads KGHDR; CDR2 reads SFDVKD. Trimming took 9 bases from V and 0 from J, leaving 7 bases between them. CDR3 nucleotide sequence: TGTGCCACCCACGATACTAACTATGGCTACACCTTC. It yields the protein CATHDTNYGYTF.

This chain links TRBV28 with TRBJ2-1; TRBD2 aligns across 12 bases. This CDR3 is 15 amino acids long. Germline V lookup: CDR1 MDHEN, CDR2 SYDVKM. V lost 6 bases, J lost 7 bases, and 7 bases stayed unmatched. The CDR3 DNA reads as TGTGCCAGCAGGCTCCCCGGGACTAGCGGGAATGAGCAGTTCTTC. As protein: CASRLPGTSGNEQFF.

This clonotype was observed at least ten times. The chain carries TRBV28 and TRBJ1-6; no clear D. CDR3 length equals 13 residues. Germline CDR1 MDHEN, CDR2 SYDVKM. Trimming took off 8 bases at V and 6 bases at J, with 11 bases between the two ends. CDR3 DNA: TGTGCCAGCTTGCCAGATTTTAATTCACCCCTCCACTTT. Protein: CASLPDFNSPLHF.

This clonotype was counted between two and nine times. This chain joins TRBV15 and TRBJ2-3; D may be TRBD1 or TRBD2 (5 bases each). The V gene's germline CDR1 is LNHNV and CDR2 YYDKDF (reference sequence). The CDR3 covers 14 residues. V dropped 5 bases and J dropped 2 bases, with 11 bases sitting between them. The CDR3 sequence: CATSDGTITDTQYF. The CDR3, as DNA: TGTGCCACCAGCGATGGGACCATCACAGATACGCAGTATTTT.

This clonotype came up a few times. The genes are TRBV6-5 and TRBJ2-2; 10 bases fit TRBD2. The CDR3 is 17 residues long. Per the germline V gene, CDR1 is MNHEY and CDR2 is SVGAGI. V trimming: 0 bases; J trimming: 6 bases; junction bases outside the gene matches: 7. The CDR3 sequence: CASSYSVAGGWAGELFF. The CDR3 DNA sequence: TGTGCCAGCAGTTACTCGGTAGCGGGAGGTTGGGCCGGGGAGCTGTTTTTT.

In its sample, this clonotype was seen a few times. The rearrangement joins TRBV18 to TRBJ1-6, with a weak D call TRBD1 (6 bases). Germline CDR1 and CDR2: KGHSH and LQKENI. The CDR3 sequence is 15 residues long. Trimming pared 4 bases from V and 7 bases from J, leaving 14 bases between. The CDR3 region has the DNA TGTGCCAGCTCACGTTCAGGGGCGGACAATTCACCCCTCCACTTT. It encodes CASSRSGADNSPLHF.

The rearrangement uses TRBV7-3 and TRBJ1-2; the D is unclear. CDR3 size: 13 residues. Germline lookup yields CDR1 SGHTA and CDR2 FQGTGA. V lost 0 bases to trimming and J lost 8 bases, with 10 bases between them. The CDR3 spells CASSLTTGVGYTF. CDR3 in DNA: TGTGCCAGCAGCTTAACCACGGGAGTGGGCTACACCTTC. Supplemented by reference TRBV7-3 and TRBJ1-2, the full variable domain reads GAGVSQTPSNKVTEKGKYVELRCDPISGHTALYWYRQSLGQGPEFLIYFQGTGAADDSGLPNDRFFAVRPEGSVSTLKIQRTERGDSAVYLCASSLTTGVGYTFGSGTRLTVV.